Shown below are 5 T cell receptor beta chains from a single sample sequenced in a study of blood T cell repertoires in COVID-19. Produced via immunoSEQ multiplex PCR; TCRdb's table is partial and in-frame only. The sample contains tens of thousands of clones, more than 75% of which appear only once. Sequenced input: peripheral blood. These receptors all come from a human donor in a cohort sampled during active COVID-19. The donor label of this sample is uncertain.

This clone was recorded a few times. The chain employs TRBV7-9 and TRBJ2-1; TRBD1 aligns across 10 bases. Germline CDR1 and CDR2: SEHNR and FQNEAQ (reference sequence). The CDR3 sequence is 16 residues long. The V and J ends lost 3 bases and 7 bases, in that order; junction bases with no gene match: 9. CDR3 nucleotides: TGTGCCAGCAGCTTTACTAGGGACAGGGGCAATAATGAGCAGTTCTTC. It is translated as CASSFTRDRGNNEQFF.

The rearrangement joins TRBV4-1 to TRBJ2-2, with a tentative D call TRBD1 (5 bases). The CDR3 totals 15 residues. V lost 3 bases and J 7 bases, leaving 15 bases between the germline ends. Germline CDR1 is MGHRA and CDR2 is YSYEKL. The CDR3 reads CASSHLQALGGELFF. For the CDR3, the DNA is TGCGCCAGCAGCCATTTACAGGCTTTGGGCGGGGAGCTGTTTTTT.

The chain uses TRBV11-3 and TRBJ1-1; TRBD1 aligns across 9 bases. CDR1 SGHNT and CDR2 YENEEA come from the germline V gene. This CDR3 has 12 residues. The CDR3 region has the DNA TGTGCTGCCTCCGGGACAGGGATTGAAGCTTTCTTT. It is translated as CAASGTGIEAFF.

J is TRBJ1-5 and V is TRBV6-6; D perhaps matches TRBD1 (6 bases). The CDR3 spans 15 residues. The V gene lost 6 bases and the J gene lost 1 base, with 13 bases spanning the gap. CDR1 MNHNY and CDR2 SVGAGI come from the germline V gene (reference sequence). CDR3 sequence (DNA): TGTGCCAGCAGACAGGGTAGGGAGAGCAATCAGCCCCAGCATTTT. Translation: CASRQGRESNQPQHF.

V is TRBV5-8 and J is TRBJ1-3; D not certain. Germline loops: CDR1 SGHTS, CDR2 YDEGEE. V shed 7 bases and J shed 0 bases, with 14 bases lying between them. This CDR3 has 15 amino acids. The CDR3 bases are TGTGCCAGCCTAAGCTACGGTAGCTCTGGAAACACCATATATTTT. Protein: CASLSYGSSGNTIYF. Variable domain in full (rest from reference TRBV5-8 and TRBJ1-3): EAGVTQSPTHLIKTRGQQATLRCSPISGHTSVYWYQQALGLGLQFLLWYDEGEERNRGNFPPRFSGRQFPNYSSELNVNALELEDSALYLCASLSYGSSGNTIYFGEGSWLTVV.